The clone carrying this T cell receptor (beta chain) was seen at least ten times. The target antigen is unknown. The sample originates from a study of T cells in Graves' hyperthyroidism and ophthalmopathy. Study-level results: Patients with ophthalmopathy were separated from those with stable hyperthyroidism by a 13 V-J model.

The CDR3 covers 15 residues. With 5 bases clipped from V and 4 bases from J, the junction kept 9 bases outside the gene matches. From germline, CDR1 is MNHNS and CDR2 SASEGT. Patients between 18 and 65 years old had hyperthyroidism, newly diagnosed and lasting under 2 months. Every diagnosis used clinical symptoms, serum thyroxine and TRAb, thyroid ultrasound and orbital computed tomography. The CDR3 regions of TCR beta were amplified from RNA transcripts. Using the HTBI primer set, a first-round RT-PCR was run on the TCR CDR3. Each CDR3 protein gets one entry after TCRdb re-called the multiplex PCR reads with MiXCR. There are some 500,000 distinct CDR3 sequences in the sample; about 15% occur only once, and around a sixth lies in the top ten.

The sequence derives from a woman between 18 and 29 years old with Graves' hyperthyroidism. What was sequenced was blood. The J gene is TRBJ2-7, the V gene TRBV6-1, with 9 nucleotides matching TRBD2. The CDR3 DNA sequence: TGTGCCAGCAGTAATAGCGGGAGTTCGTCGTACGAGCAGTACTTC. Translation: CASSNSGSSSYEQYF.